Presented here are 10 T cell receptor beta chains from one specimen sequenced in a study of T cells in women clearing cervical HPV infection. This table comes from immunoSEQ multiplex PCR, and its TCRdb copy is limited to in-frame clones, with some not included. This sample's table reports about 30,000 clones. Sequencing was performed on blood buffy coat. Receptors were obtained from a woman between 18 and 69 years old with a cervical HPV16 infection that either progressed to CIN3+ or cleared (not recorded which).

For this clone: Read coverage stops 3 residues before the CDR3 terminus; the germline J gene supplies the remainder. The rearrangement joins TRBV7-8 to TRBJ2-7, with 9 bases fitting TRBD1. Germline CDR1 SGHVS, CDR2 FQNEAQ. The CDR3 is 13 amino acids. J gave up 5 bases and V 5 bases, and 4 bases lay outside the gene matches. The CDR3 bases that were read are TGTGCCAGCAGCCTGGACAGGGGAAACGAG. This gives the protein CASSLDRGNE. The entire CDR3 reads CASSLDRGNEQYF.

This CDR3 reads CASSQDGGGGGFQETQYF. The sequenced CDR3 bases are TGCGCCAGCAGCCAAGATGGGGGTGGTGGGGGGTTCCAAGAGACC. This chain links TRBV4-1 with TRBJ2-5, with D tentatively TRBD2 (6 bases). The DNA ends 3 residues before the CDR3 does, and the rest of the CDR3 is filled in from the germline J gene. Germline V lookup: CDR1 MGHRA, CDR2 YSYEKL. The V end lost 0 bases, the J end lost 1 base, and 18 bases lay between the germline ends. This CDR3 contains 18 residues.

About this clone itself: The read terminates 3 residues ahead of where the CDR3 ends, so the germline J gene completes it. The rearrangement joins TRBV5-1 to TRBJ2-3; maybe TRBD2 (6 bases). CDR3 length equals 16 residues. Per germline, CDR1 SGHRS and CDR2 YFSETQ. Trimming removed 4 bases from V and 0 bases from J, with 15 bases in between. The CDR3 region is CASSRFSGGSTDTQYF. Incomplete CDR3 DNA: TGCGCCAGCAGCCGATTCTCCGGGGGAAGCACAGATACG. The full variable domain, in which reference TRBV5-1 and TRBJ2-3 provide the parts outside the CDR3, is KAGVTQTPRYLIKTRGQQVTLSCSPISGHRSVSWYQQTPGQGLQFLFEYFSETQRNKGNFPGRFSGRQFSNSRSEMNVSTLELGDSALYLCASSRFSGGSTDTQYFGPGTRLTVL.

Comment on this clone: The read ends 3 residues early relative to the CDR3; the germline J gene fills the gap. The chain carries TRBV20-1 and TRBJ2-5, with D tentatively TRBD2 (6 bases). V lost 3 bases and J 5 bases, leaving 16 bases between the germline ends. Germline V lookup: CDR1 DFQATT, CDR2 SNEGSKA (reference sequence). CDR3 size: 14 residues. CDR3 DNA, as far as it was read: TGCAGTGCTAGCGGGGGACCCGGTCCGGAGACC. It is translated as CSASGGPGPET. The whole CDR3 protein reads CSASGGPGPETQYF.

About this clone: With the read ending 3 residues before the CDR3 end, the germline J gene is used to fill in that end. The gene calls are TRBV20-1 and TRBJ1-6; D is undetermined. Trimming left V 6 bases short and J 0 bases short, with 15 bases between. Germline V gives CDR1 DFQATT, CDR2 SNEGSKA (reference sequence). The CDR3 covers 16 residues. The CDR3 protein is CSAQDRRGSYNSPLHF. CDR3 DNA (partial): TGCAGTGCCCAGGACCGCCGGGGCTCCTATAATTCACCC.

Worth noting for this clone: The CDR3 is cut off 3 residues early in the read; its end comes from the germline J gene. Different DNA sequences within this sample yield the same CDR3. The rearrangement joins TRBV28 to TRBJ2-7; 8 bases are shared with TRBD2. This CDR3 is built from 17 residues. The germline V gene encodes CDR1 MDHEN and CDR2 SYDVKM. The V gene end was trimmed by 6 bases and the J gene end by 0 bases; junction bases not matched to a gene: 13. Incomplete CDR3 DNA: TGTGCCAGCAGACCCTCGGGGGGGGCCCTTAGCTCCTACGAG. It is translated as CASRPSGGALSSYE. The entire CDR3 protein is CASRPSGGALSSYEQYF.

Comments on this clone: From the germline J gene comes the end of the CDR3, since the read stops 3 residues before it. The chain couples TRBV2 to TRBJ1-5, with 7 bases fitting TRBD1. CDR1 SNHLY and CDR2 FYNNEI come from the germline V gene. The length of the CDR3 is 15 residues. V dropped 6 bases and J dropped 6; count of bases not matched to a gene: 11. The CDR3 sequence is CASRRLQGRGQPQHF. CDR3 DNA (partial): TGTGCCAGCAGACGGTTACAGGGGAGAGGTCAGCCC.

In regard to this clone: The CDR3 goes on 3 residues after the read ends, and that part is filled in from the germline J gene. The V call is TRBV19, the J call TRBJ2-5; 14 bases are shared with TRBD2. CDR1 is LNHDA and CDR2 is SQIVND in the germline V gene (reference sequence). This CDR3 is built from 16 residues. V lost 3 bases and J lost 5; bases outside the gene matches: 5. CDR3: CASSILGTSGGETQYF. The DNA read from the CDR3 is TGTGCCAGTAGTATTTTGGGGACTAGCGGGGGTGAGACC.

Worth noting for this clone: The read halts 3 residues ahead of the CDR3 end, with the missing end drawn from the germline J gene. The chain uses TRBV6-4 and TRBJ2-2, with TRBD2 matching over 11 bases. Per the germline V gene, CDR1 is MRHNA and CDR2 is SNTAGT. V shed 4 bases, J shed 5 bases, and the junction held 3 bases outside the gene matches. The CDR3 covers 15 residues. This CDR3 reads CASSGLAGSTGELFF. CDR3 DNA, as far as it was read: TGTGCCAGCAGTGGACTAGCGGGGTCGACCGGGGAG.

A remark on this clone: From the germline J gene comes the end of the CDR3, since the read stops 3 residues before it. V gene TRBV5-4 combines with J gene TRBJ1-2; 9 bases are a match to TRBD1. CDR1 and CDR2 from the germline V gene are SGHNT and YYREEE (reference sequence). The CDR3 has 15 residues. V shed 0 bases and J 4 bases; nucleotides not matched to a gene: 4. The CDR3: CASSLGTGDGYGYTF. Partial CDR3 DNA: TGTGCCAGCAGCTTGGGGACAGGGGACGGCTATGGC.